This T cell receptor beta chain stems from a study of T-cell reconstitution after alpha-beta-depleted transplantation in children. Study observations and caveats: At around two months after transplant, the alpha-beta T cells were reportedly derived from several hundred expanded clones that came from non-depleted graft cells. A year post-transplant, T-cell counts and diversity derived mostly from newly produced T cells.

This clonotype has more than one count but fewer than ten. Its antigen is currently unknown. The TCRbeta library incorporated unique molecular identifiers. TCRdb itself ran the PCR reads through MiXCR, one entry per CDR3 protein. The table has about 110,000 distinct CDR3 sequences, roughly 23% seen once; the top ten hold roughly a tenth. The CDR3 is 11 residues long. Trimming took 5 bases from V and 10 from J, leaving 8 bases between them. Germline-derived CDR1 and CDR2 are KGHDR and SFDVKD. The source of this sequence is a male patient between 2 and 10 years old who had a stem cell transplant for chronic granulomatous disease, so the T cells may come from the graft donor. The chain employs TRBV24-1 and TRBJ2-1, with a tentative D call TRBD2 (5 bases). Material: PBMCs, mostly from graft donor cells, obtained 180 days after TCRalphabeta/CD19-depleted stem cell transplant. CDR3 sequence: CATSGSGEQFF. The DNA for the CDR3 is TGTGCCACCAGTGGGTCGGGGGAGCAGTTCTTC.